The clone carrying this T cell receptor beta chain came up many times. Its antigen is currently unknown. This entry belongs to a study of cytomegalovirus exposure and HLA in healthy donors. Study conclusions and caveats: Cytomegalovirus association was assigned to approximately 160 TCR beta chains.

Assay used: immunoSEQ multiplex PCR; TCRdb lists only in-frame clones, some missing. Of roughly 200,000 clones in the sample, 80% to 90% are singletons; the top ten hold over 0.95%. The CDR3 runs to 14 residues. V lost 0 bases, J lost 12 bases, and 12 bases lay in between. Germline-derived CDR1 and CDR2 are KGHSH and LQKENI. The clonotype comes from a woman aged 25 to 39 in good health and CMV-seronegative. The chain is built from TRBV18 and TRBJ1-6; no reliable D call. Sequencing was done on a sample of PBMCs. The CDR3, as DNA: TGTGCCAGCTCACCACCTCGACACCCCGGACCCCTCCACTTT. Translating gives CASSPPRHPGPLHF.